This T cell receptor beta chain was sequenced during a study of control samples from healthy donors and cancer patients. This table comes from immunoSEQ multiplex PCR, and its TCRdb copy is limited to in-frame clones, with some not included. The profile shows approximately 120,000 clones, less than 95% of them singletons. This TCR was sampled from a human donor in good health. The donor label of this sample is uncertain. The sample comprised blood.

CDR3 DNA sequence: TGTGCCATCAGCAGACAGGGGGGTGACGAGCAGTACTTC. Its translation: CAISRQGGDEQYF. V is TRBV10-3 and J is TRBJ2-7, with 9 bases lining up with TRBD1. Trimming took 6 bases from V and 5 from J; bases not matched to a gene: 5. Germline V gives CDR1 ENHRY, CDR2 SYGVKD. The CDR3 consists of 13 residues.